This is a list of T cell receptor beta chains from one sample in a study of shared clonotypes between healthy human individuals. TCRdb's copy holds only in-frame clones and misses some; the assay was immunoSEQ multiplex PCR. The sample includes 2 million to 2.5 million clones, under 95% of them seen just once. Sequencing was performed on naive CD4+ T cells from PBMCs. All receptors derive from a man between 18 and 29 years old in good health. Some clones in this sample may be carry-over from other donors' samples. Both conserved end residues are part of each CDR3. The D gene is left open where the match is weak. Expanded clones are given a class, and other clones once, few, many or no size at all.

>TRBV6-6|TRBJ2-7|NA|NA
CASSYSDSYEQYF
TGTGCCAGCAGTTACTCAGACTCCTACGAGCAGTACTTC
>TRBV5-6|TRBJ1-5|NA|NA
CASSLGPPFGNQPQHF
TGTGCCAGCAGCTTGGGACCGCCCTTTGGCAATCAGCCCCAGCATTTT
>TRBV27|TRBJ1-1|NA|NA
CASSLSRTAMNTEAFF
TGTGCCAGCAGTTTATCTCGGACAGCCATGAACACTGAAGCTTTCTTT
>TRBV5-1|TRBJ2-2|NA|NA
CASSLALNTGELFF
TGCGCCAGCAGCTTGGCCCTGAACACCGGGGAGCTGTTTTTT
>TRBV4-1|TRBJ2-1|TRBD2|NA
CASSQGGDYYGGEQFF
TGCGCCAGCAGCCAAGGCGGGGACTATTATGGAGGTGAGCAGTTCTTC
>TRBV27|TRBJ2-7|TRBD1|NA
CASGTGGSYEQYF
TGTGCCAGCGGGACAGGGGGCAGCTACGAGCAGTACTTC
>TRBV5-1|TRBJ1-1|TRBD1|NA
CASSLTGTGDVFF
TGCGCCAGCAGCTTAACCGGGACAGGGGACGTTTTCTTT
>TRBV29-1|TRBJ2-1|TRBD1|NA
CSGTRGTGVYNEQFF
TGCAGCGGTACACGCGGGACAGGGGTCTACAATGAGCAGTTCTTC
>TRBV6-6|TRBJ2-7|TRBD2|NA
CASSKTSGGVVREQYF
TGTGCCAGCAGCAAGACTAGCGGAGGAGTTGTGCGGGAGCAGTACTTC
>TRBV6-6|TRBJ1-2|NA|NA
CASSYSIGGLRYGYTF
TGTGCCAGCAGTTACTCGATTGGGGGCCTAAGGTATGGCTACACCTTC
>TRBV6-1|TRBJ2-7|TRBD2|once
CASRGAGVSYEQYF
TGTGCCAGCAGGGGAGCGGGAGTCTCCTACGAGCAGTACTTC
>TRBV9|TRBJ2-5|NA|NA
CASSVVAGSETQYF
TGTGCCAGCAGCGTAGTGGCGGGGTCTGAGACCCAGTACTTC
>TRBV30|TRBJ2-6|NA|NA
CAGPGRGANVLIF
TGTGCCGGTCCAGGTCGGGGGGCCAACGTCCTGATTTTC
>TRBV19|TRBJ1-1|NA|NA
CASVHVRGPLMNTEAFF
TGTGCCAGTGTTCACGTTCGGGGGCCACTTATGAACACTGAAGCTTTCTTT
>TRBV14|TRBJ2-1|TRBD2|once
CASSQDNSSGRMDRSSEQFF
TGTGCCAGCAGCCAAGATAATTCTAGCGGGAGAATGGATCGAAGTAGTGAGCAGTTCTTC
>TRBV6-1|TRBJ1-2|NA|NA
CASSEASRAGYTF
TGTGCCAGCAGTGAAGCGAGCAGGGCTGGCTACACCTTC
>TRBV19|TRBJ1-5|NA|NA
CASSTVVGITNQPQHF
TGTGCCAGTAGTACTGTAGTGGGGATAACAAATCAGCCCCAGCATTTT
>TRBV13|TRBJ1-2|NA|NA
CASSLVLVNYGYTF
TGTGCCAGCAGCTTAGTTCTGGTGAACTATGGCTACACCTTC
>TRBV19|TRBJ2-5|TRBD1|NA
CDMTGDNQETQYF
TGTGACATGACAGGGGATAACCAAGAGACCCAGTACTTC
>TRBV7-2|TRBJ2-1|TRBD2|NA
CASSLTAGGPISEQFF
TGTGCCAGCAGCTTAACAGCGGGAGGGCCGATCAGTGAGCAGTTCTTC
>TRBV9|TRBJ2-1|TRBD2|NA
CASSVGVLAGYNEQFF
TGTGCCAGCAGCGTAGGAGTACTAGCGGGCTACAATGAGCAGTTCTTC
>TRBV7-9|TRBJ2-4|TRBD1|NA
CARPGQGDLAKNIQYF
TGTGCCAGGCCGGGACAGGGTGACCTAGCCAAAAACATTCAGTACTTC
>TRBV7-3|TRBJ2-2|NA|once
CASSLDGPANTGELFF
TGTGCCAGCAGCTTAGACGGACCTGCGAACACCGGGGAGCTGTTTTTT
>TRBV21-1|TRBJ2-7|NA|NA
CASSNRGSYEQYF
TGTGCCAGCAGCAATCGGGGCTCCTACGAGCAGTACTTC
>TRBV27|TRBJ1-5|NA|NA
CASSSPNQPQHF
TGTGCCAGCAGTTCGCCCAATCAGCCCCAGCATTTT
>TRBV28|TRBJ1-2|NA|NA
CASNLRGYGYTF
TGTGCCAGCAACCTCCGGGGGTATGGCTACACCTTC
>TRBV28|TRBJ1-1|TRBD1|NA
CASSTPGQGHSTEAFF
TGTGCCAGCAGTACCCCGGGACAGGGGCACAGCACTGAAGCTTTCTTT
>TRBV30|TRBJ2-3|NA|NA
CAWSGVGGRTRTDTQYF
TGTGCCTGGAGCGGTGTAGGGGGTCGGACTCGCACAGATACGCAGTATTTT
>TRBV9|TRBJ2-1|NA|NA
CASSVDAGPIQYNEQFF
TGTGCCAGCAGCGTAGACGCAGGGCCGATCCAATACAATGAGCAGTTCTTC
>TRBV7-3|TRBJ2-3|TRBD1|NA
CASSLGQATADTQYF
TGTGCCAGCAGCTTGGGACAGGCGACTGCAGATACGCAGTATTTT
>TRBV27|TRBJ2-7|NA|NA
CASSLRGKGYEQYF
TGTGCCAGCAGTTTACGGGGGAAGGGCTACGAGCAGTACTTC
>TRBV28|TRBJ2-5|TRBD2|NA
CASTGQGGLAGGGTQYF
TGTGCCAGCACGGGACAGGGGGGACTAGCGGGAGGAGGGACCCAGTACTTC
>TRBV12-2|TRBJ2-5|NA|NA
CASRLGGGGRETQYF
TGTGCAAGTCGCTTAGGTGGGGGAGGAAGAGAGACCCAGTACTTC
>TRBV19|TRBJ2-5|TRBD1|NA
CASSRGQGYQETQYF
TGTGCCAGTAGTAGGGGACAGGGGTACCAAGAGACCCAGTACTTC
>TRBV6-1|TRBJ1-1|TRBD1|NA
CASRAGGTTEAFF
TGTGCCAGCAGGGCAGGGGGTACCACTGAAGCTTTCTTT
>TRBV19|TRBJ1-1|NA|once
CASGGVGMNTEAFF
TGTGCCAGTGGAGGGGTAGGGATGAACACTGAAGCTTTCTTT
>TRBV14|TRBJ2-1|NA|NA
CASSYLNEQFF
TGTGCCAGCAGCTATCTGAATGAGCAGTTCTTC
>TRBV18|TRBJ2-1|TRBD2|NA
CASSPGLASGRNNEQFF
TGTGCCAGCTCACCAGGTTTGGCTAGCGGGAGGAACAATGAGCAGTTCTTC
>TRBV9|TRBJ2-3|TRBD2|NA
CASSVAAGAPDTQYF
TGTGCCAGCAGCGTAGCGGCGGGAGCACCAGATACGCAGTATTTT
>TRBV28|TRBJ1-1|NA|NA
CASRTIIVPRGVNTEAFF
TGTGCCAGCAGAACTATCATAGTCCCTCGGGGGGTGAACACTGAAGCTTTCTTT